By share, the clone carrying this TCR beta chain counts as large. TCRdb analysed the 5' RACE reads with MiXCR anew, one entry per CDR3 protein. The table shows several thousand distinct CDR3 sequences, with more than 30% occurring only once. This CDR3 contains 15 residues. The V gene's germline CDR1 is KGHSH and CDR2 LQKENI. The V end was cut by 4 bases, the J end by 0 bases, with 10 bases between. The sequence was collected from a female donor with breast cancer. The rearrangement links TRBV18 to TRBJ2-1; weak D call: TRBD2 (6 bases). The specimen sequenced was tumor-infiltrating memory CD4+ T cells sorted from the breast tumor. Subset noted: memory CD4+ T cells, CD4+CD45RO+CD25-. CDR3 sequence (DNA): TGTGCCAGCTCACAGGGACTGAGCTCCTACAATGAGCAGTTCTTC. This encodes CASSQGLSSYNEQFF.